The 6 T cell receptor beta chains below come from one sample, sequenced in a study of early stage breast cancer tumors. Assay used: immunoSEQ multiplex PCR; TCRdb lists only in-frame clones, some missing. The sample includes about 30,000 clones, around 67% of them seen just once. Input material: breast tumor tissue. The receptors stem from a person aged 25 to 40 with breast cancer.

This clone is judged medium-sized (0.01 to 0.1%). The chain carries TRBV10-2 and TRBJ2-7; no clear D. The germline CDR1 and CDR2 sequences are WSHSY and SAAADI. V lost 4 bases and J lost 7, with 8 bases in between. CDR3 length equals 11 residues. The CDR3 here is CASSGVGEQYF. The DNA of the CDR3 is TGCGCCAGCAGTGGGGTGGGGGAGCAGTACTTC.

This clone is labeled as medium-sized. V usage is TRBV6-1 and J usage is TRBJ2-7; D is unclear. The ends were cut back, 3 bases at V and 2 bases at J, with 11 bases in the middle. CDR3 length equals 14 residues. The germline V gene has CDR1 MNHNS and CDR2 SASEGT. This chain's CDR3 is CASSEDAFPYEQYF. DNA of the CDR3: TGTGCCAGCAGTGAGGACGCCTTCCCCTACGAGCAGTACTTC.

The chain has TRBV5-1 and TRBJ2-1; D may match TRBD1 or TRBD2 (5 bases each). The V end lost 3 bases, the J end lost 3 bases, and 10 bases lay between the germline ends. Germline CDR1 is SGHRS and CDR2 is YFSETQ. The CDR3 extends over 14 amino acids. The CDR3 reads CASSSRDGYNEQFF. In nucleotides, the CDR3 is TGCGCCAGCAGCTCTCGGGACGGCTACAATGAGCAGTTCTTC.

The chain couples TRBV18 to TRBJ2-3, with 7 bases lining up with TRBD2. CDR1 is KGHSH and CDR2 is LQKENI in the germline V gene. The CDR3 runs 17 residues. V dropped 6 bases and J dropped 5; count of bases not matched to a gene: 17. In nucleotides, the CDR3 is TGTGCCAGCTCCCCCCGCTTAGGGGTAGCGGGCCGAGATACGCAGTATTTT. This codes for CASSPRLGVAGRDTQYF. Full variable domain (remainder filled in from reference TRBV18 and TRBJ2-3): NAGVMQNPRHLVRRRGQEARLRCSPMKGHSHVYWYRQLPEEGLKFMVYLQKENIIDESGMPKERFSAEFPKEGPSILRIQQVVRGDSAAYFCASSPRLGVAGRDTQYFGPGTRLTVL.

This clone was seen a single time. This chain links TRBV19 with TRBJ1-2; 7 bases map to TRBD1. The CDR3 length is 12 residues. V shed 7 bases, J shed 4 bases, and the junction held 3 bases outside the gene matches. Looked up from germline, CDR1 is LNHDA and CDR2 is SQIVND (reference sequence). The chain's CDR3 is CASTAGGYGYTF. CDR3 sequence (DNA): TGTGCCAGTACCGCAGGGGGCTATGGCTACACCTTC.

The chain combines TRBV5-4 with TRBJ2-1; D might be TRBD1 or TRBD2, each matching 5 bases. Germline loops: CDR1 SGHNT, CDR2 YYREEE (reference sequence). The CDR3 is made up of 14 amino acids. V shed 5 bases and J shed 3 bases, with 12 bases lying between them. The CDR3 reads CASSRRDHYNEQFF. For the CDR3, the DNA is TGTGCCAGCAGTCGCCGGGACCACTACAATGAGCAGTTCTTC.